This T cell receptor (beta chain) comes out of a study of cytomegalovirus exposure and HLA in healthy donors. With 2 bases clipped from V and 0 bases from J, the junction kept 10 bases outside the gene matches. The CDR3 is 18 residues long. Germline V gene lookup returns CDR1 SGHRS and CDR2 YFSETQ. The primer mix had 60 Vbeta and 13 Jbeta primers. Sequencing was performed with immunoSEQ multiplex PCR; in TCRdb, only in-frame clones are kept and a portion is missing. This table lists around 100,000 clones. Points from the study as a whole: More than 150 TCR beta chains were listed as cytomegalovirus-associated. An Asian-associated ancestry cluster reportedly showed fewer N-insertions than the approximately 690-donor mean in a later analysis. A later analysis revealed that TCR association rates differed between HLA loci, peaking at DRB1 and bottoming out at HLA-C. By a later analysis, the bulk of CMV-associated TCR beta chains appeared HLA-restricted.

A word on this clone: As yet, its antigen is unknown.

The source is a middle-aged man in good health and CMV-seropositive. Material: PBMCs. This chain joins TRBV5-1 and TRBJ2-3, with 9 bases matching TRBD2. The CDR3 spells CASSFFSLTSGSTDTQYF. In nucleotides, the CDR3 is TGCGCCAGCAGCTTTTTTTCTTTAACTAGCGGGAGCACAGATACGCAGTATTTT.